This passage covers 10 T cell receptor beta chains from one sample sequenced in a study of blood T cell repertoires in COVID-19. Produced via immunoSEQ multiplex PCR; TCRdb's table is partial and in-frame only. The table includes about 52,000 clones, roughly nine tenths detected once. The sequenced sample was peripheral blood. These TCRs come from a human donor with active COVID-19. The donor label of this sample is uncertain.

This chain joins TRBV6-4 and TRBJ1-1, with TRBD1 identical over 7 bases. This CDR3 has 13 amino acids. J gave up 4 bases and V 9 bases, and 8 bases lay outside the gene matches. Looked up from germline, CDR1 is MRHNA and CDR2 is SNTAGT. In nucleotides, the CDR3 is TGTGCCAGTAGAAACCAGGGGGGCACTGAAGCTTTCTTT. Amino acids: CASRNQGGTEAFF.

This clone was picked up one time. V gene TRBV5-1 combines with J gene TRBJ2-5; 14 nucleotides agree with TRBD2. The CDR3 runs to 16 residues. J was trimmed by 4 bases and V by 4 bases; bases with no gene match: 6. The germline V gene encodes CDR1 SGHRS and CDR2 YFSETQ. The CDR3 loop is CASSPGTSGGVETQYF. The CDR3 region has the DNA TGCGCCAGCAGCCCAGGGACTAGCGGGGGTGTAGAGACCCAGTACTTC.

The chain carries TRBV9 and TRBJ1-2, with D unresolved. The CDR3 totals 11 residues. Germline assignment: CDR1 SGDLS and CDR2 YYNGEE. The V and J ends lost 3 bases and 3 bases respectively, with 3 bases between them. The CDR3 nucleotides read TGTGCCAGCAGCGCTTACTATGGCTACACCTTC. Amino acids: CASSAYYGYTF.

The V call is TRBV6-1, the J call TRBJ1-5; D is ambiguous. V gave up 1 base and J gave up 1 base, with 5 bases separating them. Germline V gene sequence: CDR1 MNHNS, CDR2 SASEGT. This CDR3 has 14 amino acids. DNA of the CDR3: TGTGCCAGCAGTGAAGGGCAGAGCAATCAGCCCCAGCATTTT. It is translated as CASSEGQSNQPQHF.

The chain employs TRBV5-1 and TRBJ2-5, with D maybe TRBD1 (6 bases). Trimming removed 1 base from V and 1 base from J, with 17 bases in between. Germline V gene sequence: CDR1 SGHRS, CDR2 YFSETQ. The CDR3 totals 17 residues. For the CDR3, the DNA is TGCGCCAGCAGCTTGCGCACTACGGGACACCTCCAAGAGACCCAGTACTTC. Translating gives CASSLRTTGHLQETQYF.

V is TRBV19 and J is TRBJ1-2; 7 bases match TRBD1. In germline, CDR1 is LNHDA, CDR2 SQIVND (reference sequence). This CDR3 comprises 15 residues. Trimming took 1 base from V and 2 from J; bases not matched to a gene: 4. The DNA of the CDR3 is TGTGCCAGTAGTATAGCAGGGGGTACGAACTATGGCTACACCTTC. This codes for CASSIAGGTNYGYTF.

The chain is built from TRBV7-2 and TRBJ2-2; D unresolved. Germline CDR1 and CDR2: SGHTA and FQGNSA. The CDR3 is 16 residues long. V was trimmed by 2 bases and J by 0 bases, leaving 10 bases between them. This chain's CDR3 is CASSLYSSTNTGELFF. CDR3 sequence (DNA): TGTGCCAGCAGCTTATACTCTTCAACGAACACCGGGGAGCTGTTTTTT.

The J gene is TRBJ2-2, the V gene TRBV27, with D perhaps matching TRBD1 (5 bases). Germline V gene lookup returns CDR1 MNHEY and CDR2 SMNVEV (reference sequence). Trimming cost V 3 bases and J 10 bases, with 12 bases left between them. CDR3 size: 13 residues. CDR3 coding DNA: TGTGCCAGCAGTTTTGGTAGCAGGGTGGAGCTGTTTTTT. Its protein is CASSFGSRVELFF.

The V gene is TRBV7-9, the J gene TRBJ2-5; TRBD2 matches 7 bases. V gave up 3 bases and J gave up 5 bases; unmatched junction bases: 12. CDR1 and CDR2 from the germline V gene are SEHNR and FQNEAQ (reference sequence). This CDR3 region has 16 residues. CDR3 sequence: CASSFPPGRGEETQYF. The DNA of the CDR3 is TGTGCCAGCAGCTTCCCGCCCGGACGGGGGGAGGAGACCCAGTACTTC.

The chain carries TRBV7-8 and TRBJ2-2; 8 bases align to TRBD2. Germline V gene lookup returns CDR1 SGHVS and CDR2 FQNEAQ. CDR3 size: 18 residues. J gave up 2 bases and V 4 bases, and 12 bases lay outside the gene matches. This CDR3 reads CASSSRTSQPTNTGELFF. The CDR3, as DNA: TGTGCCAGCAGCTCCAGGACTAGCCAACCAACTAACACCGGGGAGCTGTTTTTT.